This T cell receptor beta chain emerged from a study of cytomegalovirus exposure and HLA in healthy donors. Trimming removed 6 bases at V and 8 bases at J, with 11 bases between. The CDR3 length is 11 residues. Germline V lookup: CDR1 SGHNT, CDR2 YYREEE (reference sequence). The PCR was carried out with 60 Vbeta primers and 13 Jbeta primers. Clones were read by immunoSEQ multiplex PCR, and TCRdb kept only the in-frame ones, dropping some. The sample holds roughly 160,000 clones, around four fifths seen once. The specimen sequenced was PBMCs. This receptor was obtained from a man aged 25-40 years in good health and CMV-seronegative. V and J are TRBV5-4 and TRBJ1-1, with a tentative D call TRBD1 (5 bases). CDR3 region: CASNLGAEAFF. CDR3 sequence (DNA): TGTGCCAGCAATCTAGGGGCGGAAGCTTTCTTT.